These 27 T cell receptor beta chains were sequenced from one sample in a study of cytomegalovirus exposure and HLA in healthy donors. The study ran its PCR with 60 Vbeta and 13 Jbeta primers. Only in-frame clones appear in the TCRdb table, and some are missing; sequencing was by immunoSEQ multiplex PCR. The table lists about 230,000 clones, about 89% of them singletons. The sample consisted of PBMCs. The receptors stem from a woman aged 18-29 years in good health and CMV-seronegative.

On this clone: An end of the junction differs from the germline gene, which may be a read error. This chain uses TRBV18 with TRBJ2-7; 10 bases are a match to TRBD1. Looked up from germline, CDR1 is KGHSH and CDR2 is LQKENI. The CDR3 contains 16 residues. CDR3 nucleotides: TGTGCCAGCTCACCACCGGGGGACAGGGGCTCCTCCGAGCAGTACTTC. Translated, it gives CASSPPGDRGSSEQYF.

This clone occurred a few times. The chain links TRBV15 to TRBJ1-5; 12 bases align to TRBD1. Looked up from germline, CDR1 is LNHNV and CDR2 is YYDKDF (reference sequence). The CDR3 has 20 amino acids. The trim removed 2 bases at V and 3 bases at J, leaving 14 bases unmatched. For the CDR3, the DNA is TGTGCCACCAGCAGACGGCTGGGGGACAGGGGGCCTCGAACCAATCAGCCCCAGCATTTT. Translating it yields CATSRRLGDRGPRTNQPQHF.

The rearrangement joins TRBV4-1 to TRBJ2-2; D perhaps matches TRBD2 (6 bases). The CDR3 covers 14 residues. V was cut by 2 bases and J by 6 bases, with 10 bases left in between. Germline CDR1 reads MGHRA; CDR2 reads YSYEKL. The CDR3 region is CASSQRLDPGELFF. In DNA form, the CDR3 reads TGCGCCAGCAGCCAACGACTAGACCCCGGGGAGCTGTTTTTT.

This clone was counted a single time. The rearrangement links TRBV11-2 to TRBJ1-1, with a weak D call TRBD1 (6 bases). CDR1 and CDR2 from the germline V gene are SGHAT and FQNNGV. The V gene lost 1 base and the J gene lost 10 bases, with 19 bases spanning the gap. The CDR3 loop spans 15 amino acids. The CDR3 region has the DNA TGTGCCAGCAGCTTAGGACCCGGGACAAAAAACGGAGCTTTCTTT. Amino acids: CASSLGPGTKNGAFF.

The chain recombines TRBV18 with TRBJ1-1, with D tentatively TRBD1 (6 bases). Trimming stripped 0 bases from V and 3 bases from J, with 20 bases between. From germline, CDR1 is KGHSH and CDR2 LQKENI. The CDR3 has 18 residues. The CDR3 loop reads CASSPPNSILGADTEAFF. The CDR3 DNA reads as TGTGCCAGCTCACCACCGAACTCGATACTGGGGGCGGACACTGAAGCTTTCTTT.

The rearrangement joins TRBV19 to TRBJ1-1, with D possibly being TRBD1 (6 bases). The CDR3 contains 13 residues. Between the trimmed V and J ends, which lost 6 bases and 4 bases, there was a span of 12 bases. CDR1 is LNHDA and CDR2 is SQIVND in the germline V gene (reference sequence). CDR3 residues: CASSPTGSTEAFF. CDR3 DNA: TGTGCCAGTAGCCCTACAGGGTCCACTGAAGCTTTCTTT.

V and J are TRBV10-1 and TRBJ2-2, with D possibly matching TRBD2 (5 bases). The germline CDR1 and CDR2 sequences are WNHNN and SYGVQD (reference sequence). The CDR3 length is 15 residues. Trimming left V 8 bases short and J 0 bases short, with 13 bases between. CDR3 residues: CASSKGGPNTGELFF. The DNA of the CDR3 is TGCGCCAGCTCGAAGGGCGGGCCGAACACCGGGGAGCTGTTTTTT.

The chain uses TRBV11-2 and TRBJ2-5, with TRBD1 identical over 8 bases. The germline CDR1 and CDR2 sequences are SGHAT and FQNNGV. The junction had 5 bases not matched to a gene; V was cut back by 4 bases and J by 7 bases. The CDR3 extends over 13 amino acids. The CDR3, as DNA: TGTGCCAGCAGCTCACAGGGGGATGGGACCCAGTACTTC. Amino acids: CASSSQGDGTQYF.

This clone has only one observation. The chain carries TRBV29-1 and TRBJ2-7; TRBD1 might be the D (5 bases). Trimming pared 3 bases from V and 4 bases from J, leaving 13 bases between. This CDR3 spans 13 amino acids. CDR1 is SQVTM and CDR2 is ANQGSEA in the germline V gene. CDR3 region: CSVDRVMAYEQYF. The CDR3 DNA is TGCAGCGTTGACAGGGTAATGGCTTACGAGCAGTACTTC.

V gene TRBV7-9 combines with J gene TRBJ2-7; the D is unclear. CDR3 length: 11 residues. The V gene lost 8 bases and the J gene lost 4 bases, with 9 bases spanning the gap. Looked up from germline, CDR1 is SEHNR and CDR2 is FQNEAQ (reference sequence). CDR3 protein: CASAGWYEQYF. CDR3 sequence (DNA): TGTGCCAGCGCAGGTTGGTACGAGCAGTACTTC.

The chain recombines TRBV6-1 with TRBJ1-1; 7 bases are a match to TRBD1. The V gene end was trimmed by 9 bases and the J gene end by 3 bases; junction bases not matched to a gene: 7. The CDR3 is 13 residues long. From germline, CDR1 is MNHNS and CDR2 SASEGT. CDR3 DNA sequence: TGTGCCAGTGACCCCACAGGGGACACTGAAGCTTTCTTT. Protein product: CASDPTGDTEAFF.

The CDR3, as DNA: TGCGCCAGCAGCGGAAACAGCGGTGGCTATGGCTACACCTTC. It encodes CASSGNSGGYGYTF. This chain joins TRBV5-1 and TRBJ1-2; D call uncertain. Germline CDR1 is SGHRS and CDR2 is YFSETQ. CDR3 length: 14 amino acids. Trimming removed 4 bases at V and 4 bases at J, with 14 bases between.

The V and J genes are TRBV6-5 and TRBJ2-7; TRBD1 matches at 9 bases. Trimming cost V 6 bases and J 3 bases; bases outside gene matches: 6. This CDR3 contains 14 residues. Per germline, CDR1 MNHEY and CDR2 SVGAGI. The CDR3 protein is CASRWDRAYYEQYF. In DNA form, the CDR3 reads TGTGCCAGCAGGTGGGACAGGGCCTACTACGAGCAGTACTTC.

This clone was detected only once. The chain joins TRBV2 to TRBJ2-1, with TRBD2 identical over 7 bases. CDR1 and CDR2 (germline): SNHLY, FYNNEI. The trim removed 5 bases at V and 5 bases at J, leaving 9 bases unmatched. The CDR3 has 15 amino acids. The CDR3, as DNA: TGTGCCAGCAGTTCAGGCGGGAGAAGAGACAATGAGCAGTTCTTC. This sequence encodes CASSSGGRRDNEQFF.

Comment on this clone: Other DNA sequences of this sample code for an identical CDR3. CDR3 region: CASSPRTSGSYEQYF. The CDR3 DNA sequence: TGCGCCAGCAGCCCACGGACTAGCGGGAGCTACGAGCAGTACTTC. The rearrangement uses TRBV5-1 and TRBJ2-7; 13 nucleotides agree with TRBD2. This CDR3 region has 15 residues. V shed 4 bases, J shed 3 bases, and the junction held 4 bases outside the gene matches. Germline V gives CDR1 SGHRS, CDR2 YFSETQ.

The rearrangement joins TRBV5-4 to TRBJ2-1, with TRBD2 matching 9 bases. Germline loops: CDR1 SGHNT, CDR2 YYREEE (reference sequence). CDR3 size: 18 residues. V lost 3 bases and J lost 4; bases outside the gene matches: 14. In DNA form, the CDR3 reads TGTGCCAGCAGCTCCGTTTTTCAACTAGCGGGCGAATACAATGAGCAGTTCTTC. Its translation is CASSSVFQLAGEYNEQFF. Filled out from reference TRBV5-4 and TRBJ2-1, the complete variable domain reads ETGVTQSPTHLIKTRGQQVTLRCSSQSGHNTVSWYQQALGQGPQFIFQYYREEENGRGNFPPRFSGLQFPNYSSELNVNALELDDSALYLCASSSVFQLAGEYNEQFFGPGTRLTVL.

The chain recombines TRBV11-3 with TRBJ2-3, with 7 bases fitting TRBD1. With V trimmed by 5 bases and J by 1 base, 6 bases remained unmatched. CDR1 SGHNT and CDR2 YENEEA come from the germline V gene. The CDR3 contains 15 residues. The chain's CDR3 is CASSEQGTGTDTQYF. The DNA for the CDR3 is TGTGCCAGCAGCGAACAGGGGACCGGCACAGATACGCAGTATTTT.

The rearrangement joins TRBV27 to TRBJ1-5; the D is unclear. The CDR3 is 17 residues long. Trimming pared 6 bases from V and 2 bases from J, leaving 20 bases between. Per germline, CDR1 MNHEY and CDR2 SMNVEV (reference sequence). The CDR3 protein is CASSWTGMPPGNQPQHF. CDR3 bases: TGTGCCAGCAGCTGGACGGGAATGCCACCCGGCAATCAGCCCCAGCATTTT.

V gene TRBV10-1 combines with J gene TRBJ2-1; 9 nucleotides line up with TRBD1. Looked up from germline, CDR1 is WNHNN and CDR2 is SYGVQD (reference sequence). This CDR3 spans 17 amino acids. J lost 4 bases, V lost 1 base, and 8 bases had no gene match. DNA of the CDR3: TGCGCCAGCAGTGAGTATCGGGTCGGACAGGGGTACAATGAGCAGTTCTTC. Its translation is CASSEYRVGQGYNEQFF.

The genes are TRBV7-6 and TRBJ2-1; D may be TRBD2 (5 bases). V lost 4 bases and J lost 8, with 12 bases in between. The germline V gene has CDR1 SGHVS and CDR2 FNYEAQ. The CDR3 loop spans 13 amino acids. The CDR3 region is CASSSRTRYEQFF. As DNA, the CDR3 is TGTGCCAGCAGCTCCCGCACTAGGTATGAGCAGTTCTTC.

The chain's CDR3 is CASSLVARAPHGYTF. The CDR3 bases are TGTGCCAGCAGCTTAGTTGCCAGGGCCCCCCATGGCTACACCTTC. The chain joins TRBV7-9 to TRBJ1-2, with a weak D call TRBD1 (5 bases). This CDR3 has 15 residues. V lost 1 base and J 6 bases, leaving 15 bases between the germline ends. Germline V CDR1 and CDR2: SEHNR, FQNEAQ (reference sequence).

The J gene is TRBJ2-7, the V gene TRBV4-1, with D perhaps matching TRBD1 (5 bases). V lost 3 bases and J 4 bases, leaving 10 bases between the germline ends. The CDR3 covers 13 residues. Germline CDR1 reads MGHRA; CDR2 reads YSYEKL. CDR3 amino acids: CASSQTTEYEQYF. CDR3 coding DNA: TGCGCCAGCAGCCAGACGACAGAATACGAGCAGTACTTC.

The chain couples TRBV29-1 to TRBJ1-1, with unresolved D. The V gene's germline CDR1 is SQVTM and CDR2 ANQGSEA. The CDR3 length is 13 residues. Trimming took 2 bases from V and 0 from J, leaving 7 bases between them. CDR3 amino acids: CSVESQVNTEAFF. The CDR3, as DNA: TGCAGCGTTGAAAGCCAAGTGAACACTGAAGCTTTCTTT. The variable domain in full, with the rest retrieved from reference TRBV29-1 and TRBJ1-1, is SAVISQKPSRDICQRGTSLTIQCQVDSQVTMMFWYRQQPGQSLTLIATANQGSEATYESGFVIDKFPISRPNLTFSTLTVSNMSPEDSSIYLCSVESQVNTEAFFGQGTRLTVV.

The rearrangement links TRBV5-5 to TRBJ2-5, with a weak D call TRBD2 (6 bases). This CDR3 comprises 14 residues. Germline V gene data show CDR1 as SGHKS and CDR2 as YYEKEE (reference sequence). The V gene lost 4 bases and the J gene lost 5 bases, with 15 bases spanning the gap. The CDR3 sequence: CASSGGSFQETQYF. In DNA form, the CDR3 reads TGTGCCAGCAGCGGGGGGTCTTTCCAGGAGACCCAGTACTTC.

The chain recombines TRBV6-1 with TRBJ1-2, with 7 bases lining up with TRBD1. Trimming removed 4 bases from V and 4 bases from J; junction bases left unmatched: 12. This CDR3 has 16 residues. Germline loops: CDR1 MNHNS, CDR2 SASEGT. The CDR3 sequence: CASSGAQTGRGYGYTF. The CDR3 DNA follows: TGTGCCAGCAGTGGGGCCCAGACAGGGCGCGGCTATGGCTACACCTTC.

The chain carries TRBV29-1 and TRBJ2-7; TRBD2 might be the D (6 bases). There are 14 residues in the CDR3. The germline V gene has CDR1 SQVTM and CDR2 ANQGSEA. Trimming took 4 bases from V and 3 from J, leaving 16 bases between them. CDR3: CSVARVAGSYEQYF. CDR3 DNA: TGCAGCGTTGCCAGGGTGGCGGGGAGCTACGAGCAGTACTTC.

This clone was counted only a few times. This chain connects TRBV19 to TRBJ2-2, with 10 nucleotides matching TRBD2. The CDR3 has 14 residues. V was pared by 7 bases and J by 5 bases, with 4 bases of the junction left unmatched. The germline V gene has CDR1 LNHDA and CDR2 SQIVND (reference sequence). The CDR3 sequence is CASTQLAGTGELFF. For the CDR3, the DNA is TGTGCCAGTACCCAACTAGCGGGAACCGGGGAGCTGTTTTTT.